This passage covers 28 T cell receptor beta chains from one sample sequenced in a study of cytomegalovirus exposure and HLA in healthy donors. PCR amplification relied on 60 Vbeta primers (plus 13 Jbeta primers). The table came from immunoSEQ multiplex PCR; TCRdb's copy has only in-frame clones and leaves some out. The table includes roughly 170,000 clones, 75% to 85% detected once. The sample taken for sequencing was PBMCs. Receptors were obtained from a woman aged 30 to 39 in good health and CMV-seronegative.

DNA for the CDR3: TGTGCCAGCAGTTTAATAGATTCACCCCTCCACTTT. The encoded protein is CASSLIDSPLHF. J is TRBJ1-6 and V is TRBV28; D remains ambiguous. The CDR3 spans 12 residues. V lost 2 bases, J lost 8 bases, and 4 bases lay in between. Per germline, CDR1 MDHEN and CDR2 SYDVKM.

V and J are TRBV29-1 and TRBJ2-1; 7 nucleotides line up with TRBD2. V was pared by 6 bases and J by 7 bases, with 6 bases of the junction left unmatched. The germline CDR1 and CDR2 sequences are SQVTM and ANQGSEA. The CDR3 length is 12 residues. CDR3 in DNA: TGCAGCGTACCTAGCGGATTAAATGAGCAGTTCTTC. Translated, it gives CSVPSGLNEQFF.

This clone was recorded a few times. The chain has TRBV9 and TRBJ2-2; a weak D match, TRBD2 (6 bases). Germline V CDR1 and CDR2: SGDLS, YYNGEE. The germline V and J ends were trimmed by 1 base and 4 bases, with 23 bases remaining between them. The CDR3 extends over 19 amino acids. CDR3 bases: TGTGCCAGCAGCGTACTTATGGGACTCGGTCGAGAGGGCACCGGGGAGCTGTTTTTT. Amino acids: CASSVLMGLGREGTGELFF.

The genes are TRBV19 and TRBJ2-7; 9 bases line up with TRBD2. The ends lost 8 bases at V and 5 bases at J; junction bases unmatched: 10. Per the germline V gene, CDR1 is LNHDA and CDR2 is SQIVND (reference sequence). This CDR3 spans 14 amino acids. DNA of the CDR3: TGTGCCAGTCACAGCGGGAGGTCGGGGAACGAGCAGTACTTC. Translated, it gives CASHSGRSGNEQYF.

The chain joins TRBV11-2 to TRBJ2-1, with 8 bases matching TRBD2. The germline V gene has CDR1 SGHAT and CDR2 FQNNGV. J gave up 7 bases and V 2 bases, and 7 bases lay outside the gene matches. The CDR3 length is 15 residues. CDR3 amino acids: CASSLSNGGANEQFF. The CDR3 nucleotides are TGTGCCAGCAGCTTATCTAACGGGGGGGCGAATGAGCAGTTCTTC.

V and J are TRBV6-5 and TRBJ1-1; no definite D call. V lost 0 bases and J lost 4, with 9 bases in between. Germline lookup yields CDR1 MNHEY and CDR2 SVGAGI. This CDR3 region has 14 residues. The CDR3 DNA sequence: TGTGCCAGCAGTTACTCGAGGGAGGCCACTGAAGCTTTCTTT. It yields the protein CASSYSREATEAFF.

In DNA form, the CDR3 reads TGTGCCAGCAGCTTACCTGGACAGGTGAACACTGAAGCTTTCTTT. This translates into CASSLPGQVNTEAFF. The chain uses TRBV7-9 and TRBJ1-1, with 7 bases identical to TRBD1. V was clipped by 2 bases and J by 0 bases; unmatched bases: 3. This CDR3 contains 15 residues. CDR1 SEHNR and CDR2 FQNEAQ come from the germline V gene (reference sequence).

The chain employs TRBV7-9 and TRBJ1-6; TRBD1 agrees at 7 bases. Germline trimming cut 6 bases from V and 0 bases from J; bases unmatched to any gene: 8. The germline V gene has CDR1 SEHNR and CDR2 FQNEAQ (reference sequence). This CDR3 is built from 17 residues. The CDR3 protein is CASSEGAVSSYNSPLHF. The CDR3 DNA follows: TGTGCCAGCAGTGAGGGGGCCGTGAGCTCCTATAATTCACCCCTCCACTTT.

The chain combines TRBV4-1 with TRBJ1-5, with a weak D call TRBD1 (5 bases). V was cut by 4 bases and J by 4 bases, with 17 bases left in between. The CDR3 consists of 16 residues. Germline CDR1 and CDR2: MGHRA and YSYEKL. The CDR3 reads CASSPGGVGANQPQHF. CDR3 DNA sequence: TGCGCCAGCAGCCCGGGCGGGGTCGGGGCGAATCAGCCCCAGCATTTT.

The rearrangement links TRBV7-7 to TRBJ2-1; no clear D gene. Germline-derived CDR1 and CDR2 are SSHAT and FNYEAQ (reference sequence). This CDR3 has 16 residues. Between the trimmed V and J ends, which lost 5 bases and 2 bases, there was a span of 16 bases. CDR3 in amino acids: CASSPSSHSTYNEQFF. The CDR3 nucleotides read TGTGCCAGCAGCCCATCGTCACACAGTACCTACAATGAGCAGTTCTTC. The whole variable domain, filled in from reference TRBV7-7 and TRBJ2-1, reads GAGVSQSPRYKVTKRGQDVTLRCDPISSHATLYWYQQALGQGPEFLTYFNYEAQPDKSGLPSDRFSAERPEGSISTLTIQRTEQRDSAMYRCASSPSSHSTYNEQFFGPGTRLTVL.

The chain joins TRBV29-1 to TRBJ2-5, with TRBD2 matching 8 bases. The trim removed 4 bases at V and 1 base at J, leaving 5 bases unmatched. Germline-derived CDR1 and CDR2 are SQVTM and ANQGSEA. The CDR3 length is 14 residues. In DNA, the CDR3 is TGCAGCGTTGGGAGGGCGGGGGGCCAAGAGACCCAGTACTTC. It is translated as CSVGRAGGQETQYF.

The chain uses TRBV7-9 and TRBJ2-2, with 8 bases aligning to TRBD2. V was pared by 7 bases and J by 6 bases, with 10 bases of the junction left unmatched. In germline, CDR1 is SEHNR, CDR2 FQNEAQ (reference sequence). The CDR3 spans 15 residues. In DNA, the CDR3 is TGTGCCAGCATGAGCAGCGGGAGTGTTCCCGGGGAGCTGTTTTTT. Translated: CASMSSGSVPGELFF.

In this sample, this clone turned up a few times. This chain uses TRBV13 with TRBJ2-2, with TRBD1 matching 9 bases. Trimming cost V 6 bases and J 6 bases; bases outside gene matches: 5. This CDR3 is built from 14 residues. CDR1 and CDR2 (germline): PRHDT, FYEKMQ (reference sequence). The CDR3 nucleotides are TGTGCCAGCAGGAAAACAGGGGGCCCCGGGGAGCTGTTTTTT. It is translated as CASRKTGGPGELFF. The full variable domain, with the rest looked up from reference TRBV13 and TRBJ2-2, is AAGVIQSPRHLIKEKRETATLKCYPIPRHDTVYWYQQGPGQDPQFLISFYEKMQSDKGSIPDRFSAQQFSDYHSELNMSSLELGDSALYFCASRKTGGPGELFFGEGSRLTVL.

The genes are TRBV9 and TRBJ2-5; 9 nucleotides line up with TRBD2. Matching the DNA end better, TRBJ2-7 makes the J call doubtful. This CDR3 has 16 amino acids. Germline V gives CDR1 SGDLS, CDR2 YYNGEE. The CDR3 bases are TGTGCCAGCAGCGAAGGGGGGTCTAGCGGGGTTTACGAGCAGTACTTC. This encodes CASSEGGSSGVYEQYF.

This chain connects TRBV29-1 to TRBJ2-1; D perhaps matches TRBD1 (6 bases). Looked up from germline, CDR1 is SQVTM and CDR2 is ANQGSEA. Trimming removed 7 bases from V and 0 bases from J, with 10 bases in between. The CDR3 contains 13 residues. The CDR3 region is CSGGQSSYNEQFF. Here the CDR3 DNA reads TGCAGCGGAGGACAGAGCTCCTACAATGAGCAGTTCTTC.

The rearrangement uses TRBV6-6 and TRBJ2-5; 8 bases fit TRBD1. The germline gives CDR1 MNHNY, CDR2 SVGAGI (reference sequence). Trimming cost V 2 bases and J 5 bases; bases outside gene matches: 7. The CDR3 is made up of 15 amino acids. CDR3 in amino acids: CASSYSRGPRETQYF. CDR3 nucleotides: TGTGCCAGCAGTTACAGCAGGGGGCCCCGGGAGACCCAGTACTTC.

As to this clone: The junction differs from germline at one of its ends, possibly a read error. V usage is TRBV27 and J usage is TRBJ1-2; D is uncertain. This CDR3 spans 13 amino acids. The germline CDR1 and CDR2 sequences are MNHEY and SMNVEV (reference sequence). The CDR3 sequence: CASSPSEGYGCTF. CDR3 nucleotides: TGTGCCAGCAGTCCCTCTGAGGGCTATGGCTGCACCTTC.

This clone was observed once. The chain carries TRBV21-1 and TRBJ2-7; the D call of TRBD2 is as the table states it, not checked on the DNA. TRBV21-1 is assigned pseudogene status. The length of the CDR3 is 15 residues. CDR3 DNA sequence: TGTGCCAGCCGTGTGGAGGACCCGCCAGACCACGAGCAGTACTTC. It specifies CASRVEDPPDHEQYF.

The sample holds a few counts of this clone. The rearrangement joins TRBV11-2 to TRBJ2-3, with 13 bases lining up with TRBD2. Germline V gene data show CDR1 as SGHAT and CDR2 as FQNNGV. There are 19 residues in the CDR3. V was pared by 1 base and J by 6 bases, with 13 bases of the junction left unmatched. The CDR3 region has the DNA TGTGCCAGCAGCTTAGGAGCCGGGACTAGCGGGGATTTCGAGGATACGCAGTATTTT. This translates into CASSLGAGTSGDFEDTQYF.

The CDR3 bases are TGTGCCACCAGCAGAGATTTTGGCGGCTACACCTTC. It translates to CATSRDFGGYTF. The gene calls are TRBV15 and TRBJ1-2; the D is unclear. The CDR3 sequence is 12 residues long. Germline CDR1 reads LNHNV; CDR2 reads YYDKDF (reference sequence). V was shortened by 0 bases and J by 8 bases, with 7 bases between the two germline ends.

This chain uses TRBV7-2 with TRBJ1-2, with TRBD1 matching 12 bases. Germline CDR1 reads SGHTA; CDR2 reads FQGNSA. V shed 7 bases, J shed 7 bases, and the junction held 7 bases outside the gene matches. The CDR3 runs 14 residues. The CDR3 bases are TGTGCCAGCACCCGGGGACAGGGGGCTGGTGGCTACACCTTC. Its protein product is CASTRGQGAGGYTF.

The V gene is TRBV5-1, the J gene TRBJ2-3; D is unclear. Trimming shortened V by 4 bases and J by 0 bases, and 6 bases separated the two germline ends. Germline CDR1 reads SGHRS; CDR2 reads YFSETQ. There are 13 residues in the CDR3. The CDR3 loop reads CASSRLSTDTQYF. The DNA for the CDR3 is TGCGCCAGCAGCCGACTTAGCACAGATACGCAGTATTTT.

The genes are TRBV11-2 and TRBJ2-7; 7 bases fit TRBD2. Germline V CDR1 and CDR2: SGHAT, FQNNGV. The CDR3 is made up of 16 amino acids. J lost 0 bases, V lost 0 bases, and 5 bases had no gene match. The CDR3 DNA reads as TGTGCCAGCAGCTTAGATCTAGCGGTAAGCTCCTACGAGCAGTACTTC. Translating it yields CASSLDLAVSSYEQYF.

This rearrangement joins TRBV7-2 to TRBJ1-2; possibly TRBD1 for D (5 bases). This CDR3 spans 15 amino acids. The V end was cut by 1 base, the J end by 8 bases, with 17 bases between. Per the germline V gene, CDR1 is SGHTA and CDR2 is FQGNSA. The CDR3 reads CASSLGQGLRLGYTF. The CDR3 nucleotides are TGTGCCAGCAGCTTAGGCCAGGGCTTAAGGCTAGGCTACACCTTC.

This clone has just one count. The V and J genes are TRBV15 and TRBJ1-4; 8 nucleotides align to TRBD1. The CDR3 runs 16 residues. After removal of 0 bases from V and 10 bases from J, the junction contained 10 bases not matched to a gene. Germline-derived CDR1 and CDR2 are LNHNV and YYDKDF (reference sequence). CDR3 sequence (DNA): TGTGCCACCAGCAGAGAAGGGACAGGACCTTTTGGAAAACTGTTTTTT. Encoded protein: CATSREGTGPFGKLFF.

The rearrangement links TRBV14 to TRBJ2-5; TRBD2 might be the D (6 bases). The V gene's germline CDR1 is SGHDN and CDR2 FVKESK. Between the trimmed V and J ends, which lost 1 base and 7 bases, there was a span of 7 bases. The CDR3 is 12 residues long. The CDR3 loop is CASSQGGGTQYF. As DNA, the CDR3 is TGTGCCAGCAGCCAAGGGGGAGGGACCCAGTACTTC. The full variable domain, rest sourced from reference TRBV14 and TRBJ2-5, is EAGVTQFPSHSVIEKGQTVTLRCDPISGHDNLYWYRRVMGKEIKFLLHFVKESKQDESGMPNNRFLAERTGGTYSTLKVQPAELEDSGVYFCASSQGGGTQYFGPGTRLLVL.

This clone was observed a single time. The chain links TRBV5-1 to TRBJ2-7; 8 positions match TRBD1. There are 13 residues in the CDR3. The V gene's germline CDR1 is SGHRS and CDR2 YFSETQ. The junction had 3 bases not matched to a gene; V was cut back by 0 bases and J by 7 bases. CDR3 DNA: TGCGCCAGCAGCTTGGGGACAGGGCAGGAGCAGTACTTC. It codes for CASSLGTGQEQYF.

The gene calls are TRBV2 and TRBJ1-2; TRBD1 matches 9 bases. The trim removed 6 bases at V and 6 bases at J, leaving 5 bases unmatched. Looked up from germline, CDR1 is SNHLY and CDR2 is FYNNEI. This CDR3 has 13 residues. DNA for the CDR3: TGTGCCAGCAGCCTACAGGGGGCCGATGGCTACACCTTC. This gives the protein CASSLQGADGYTF.